This T cell receptor (beta chain) is from a study of T cell repertoires in cytomegalovirus infection. At the level of the study: Public TCR beta signature analysis indicated the presence of both CMV infection and matching HLA type. The study, taken as a whole, reports: Carriage of CMV together with the relevant HLA was identifiable through cumulative public TCR beta family frequency. HLA-C-restricted CMV clonotypes gave the most frequent clonotype in two of eight donors.

TCRdb re-analysed the reads in MiXCR, keeping a single row per CDR3 protein. This sample has almost 300,000 distinct CDR3 sequences, with approximately 10% found just once. CDR1 and CDR2 from the germline V gene are MRHNA and SNTAGT. Trimming removed 5 bases from V and 4 bases from J, with 25 bases in between. The CDR3 extends over 18 amino acids. In this sample, this clonotype turned up many times. Its antigen is not identified. This receptor was identified in a human donor in good health (CMV status not recorded). Some clones in this sample may be carry-over from other donors' samples. This rearrangement joins TRBV6-4 to TRBJ2-3, with D unresolved. Input material: PBMCs. The CDR3 DNA sequence: TGTGCCAGCAGTCCACCTGAGAAGGGTTTTGTCGCCCCAGATACGCAGTATTTT. It translates to CASSPPEKGFVAPDTQYF.